This T cell receptor (beta chain) was profiled in a study of blood T cell repertoires in COVID-19. Study in general: The samples span acute and convalescent COVID-19 from the United States, Italy and Spain. Sources were T cells, B-cell-depleted T cells, or PBMCs; the material itself was cDNA or gDNA.

Study processing details: Quantification of nucleated cells was approximated via reference gene primer amplification. Repertoires were generated with immunoSEQ multiplex PCR, while TCRdb's copy carries only in-frame clones and drops some. V and J calls and clone size come straight from that table; D and trimming were deduced from the DNA. This sample has approximately 300,000 clones, with roughly 83% found just once. V was trimmed by 4 bases and J by 6 bases, leaving 16 bases between them. This CDR3 has 15 amino acids. Germline CDR1 and CDR2: SGHRS and YFSETQ. The receptor's source is a woman between 50 and 59 years old with acute or convalescent COVID-19. Sequencing input: peripheral blood. V and J are TRBV5-1 and TRBJ2-2, with D perhaps matching TRBD1 (6 bases). CDR3 sequence: CASSATPGVAGELFF. The CDR3 DNA reads as TGCGCCAGCAGCGCAACCCCAGGGGTCGCCGGGGAGCTGTTTTTT.